Below, 24 T cell receptor beta chains from the same sample are listed, as sequenced in a study of cytomegalovirus exposure and HLA in healthy donors. The PCR made use of 60 Vbeta and 13 Jbeta primers. The assay was immunoSEQ multiplex PCR, and TCRdb's table has in-frame clones only and misses some. Altogether roughly 110,000 clones are present, 60% to 75% being singletons, with the ten largest covering around 7.4%. Material: PBMCs. These receptors were obtained from a man younger than 40 in good health and CMV-seronegative.

This chain links TRBV6-1 with TRBJ1-3; 8 positions match TRBD1. V was pared by 4 bases and J by 8 bases, with 7 bases of the junction left unmatched. CDR3 length: 14 amino acids. Per the germline V gene, CDR1 is MNHNS and CDR2 is SASEGT. The CDR3 coding sequence is TGTGCCAGCAGTGCAGGGGGCGCGGGTGACACCATATATTTT. It specifies CASSAGGAGDTIYF.

This clone was observed a few times. The chain employs TRBV7-2 and TRBJ2-3; TRBD2 agrees at 12 bases. V was pared by 4 bases and J by 3 bases, with 8 bases of the junction left unmatched. The V gene's germline CDR1 is SGHTA and CDR2 FQGNSA. The CDR3 loop spans 17 amino acids. The CDR3 here is CASSSEGLAGYTDTQYF. For the CDR3, the DNA is TGTGCCAGCAGCTCCGAAGGACTAGCGGGGTATACAGATACGCAGTATTTT.

The rearrangement links TRBV6-1 to TRBJ1-2; 9 nucleotides line up with TRBD1. Per germline, CDR1 MNHNS and CDR2 SASEGT. Trimming cost V 1 base and J 4 bases; bases outside gene matches: 4. The CDR3 is 15 residues long. The CDR3 sequence: CASSEGTGEFYGYTF. The CDR3 nucleotides read TGTGCCAGCAGTGAAGGGACAGGGGAATTCTATGGCTACACCTTC.

This clone appeared a few times. The V gene is TRBV7-9, the J gene TRBJ2-5; 12 bases agree with TRBD2. This CDR3 contains 15 residues. Germline-derived CDR1 and CDR2 are SEHNR and FQNEAQ (reference sequence). The V and J ends lost 5 bases and 5 bases, in that order; junction bases with no gene match: 6. The CDR3 region has the DNA TGTGCCAGCAGCCTGACTAGCGGGGGTTCGGAGACCCAGTACTTC. Its protein is CASSLTSGGSETQYF. Combining the CDR3 with reference TRBV7-9 and TRBJ2-5 gives the whole variable domain DTGVSQNPRHKITKRGQNVTFRCDPISEHNRLYWYRQTLGQGPEFLTYFQNEAQLEKSRLLSDRFSAERPKGSFSTLEIQRTEQGDSAMYLCASSLTSGGSETQYFGPGTRLLVL.

V gene TRBV6-5 combines with J gene TRBJ1-5, with TRBD1 as a possible D gene (6 bases). With 5 bases removed from V and 4 bases from J, the gap between germline ends came to 15 bases. Germline assignment: CDR1 MNHEY and CDR2 SVGAGI. This CDR3 has 15 amino acids. The CDR3 DNA follows: TGTGCCAGCAGTATCGGACAGTCCTATAATCAGCCCCAGCATTTT. Translated, it gives CASSIGQSYNQPQHF.

CDR3 coding DNA: TGTGCCAGCAGCTCCCCGGGACAGGGGGCAATCTACGAGCAGTACTTC. Encoded protein: CASSSPGQGAIYEQYF. The V gene is TRBV5-4, the J gene TRBJ2-7; 12 bases agree with TRBD1. V lost 3 bases to trimming and J lost 3 bases; unmatched junction nucleotides: 7. CDR1 is SGHNT and CDR2 is YYREEE in the germline V gene (reference sequence). This CDR3 has 16 residues.

V gene TRBV19 combines with J gene TRBJ1-5; D possibly corresponds to TRBD1 (5 bases). Looked up from germline, CDR1 is LNHDA and CDR2 is SQIVND (reference sequence). This CDR3 has 17 amino acids. Trimming left V 7 bases short and J 1 base short, with 20 bases between. CDR3 coding DNA: TGTGCCAGTAACCAACCCGGGGCGGGGTCGAGCAATCAGCCCCAGCATTTT. Its protein is CASNQPGAGSSNQPQHF.

The rearrangement links TRBV11-2 to TRBJ2-3; 7 bases align to TRBD1. Trimming at V came to 3 bases and at J to 4 bases, leaving 4 bases not matched to a gene. Germline CDR1 and CDR2: SGHAT and FQNNGV. This CDR3 is built from 14 residues. The CDR3 region is CASSFFQGADTQYF. The CDR3 DNA reads TGTGCCAGCAGCTTCTTCCAGGGGGCAGATACGCAGTATTTT. The entire variable domain, with the rest obtained from reference TRBV11-2 and TRBJ2-3, is as follows: EAGVAQSPRYKIIEKRQSVAFWCNPISGHATLYWYQQILGQGPKLLIQFQNNGVVDDSQLPKDRFSAERLKGVDSTLKIQPAKLEDSAVYLCASSFFQGADTQYFGPGTRLTVL.

A few counts support this clone. V is TRBV7-9 and J is TRBJ1-1; 10 positions match TRBD1. Germline V gene sequence: CDR1 SEHNR, CDR2 FQNEAQ (reference sequence). The length of the CDR3 is 13 residues. V shed 4 bases, J shed 4 bases, and the junction held 0 bases outside the gene matches. The CDR3 nucleotides read TGTGCCAGCAGCTGGACAGGGGGCACTGAAGCTTTCTTT. It translates to CASSWTGGTEAFF.

This chain uses TRBV9 with TRBJ2-1; 9 bases fit TRBD2. Looked up from germline, CDR1 is SGDLS and CDR2 is YYNGEE. The CDR3 runs 15 residues. Losses at the gene ends were 0 bases for V and 7 bases for J; bases not matched to a gene: 5. The CDR3 reads CASSVVAGAGNEQFF. The CDR3 DNA reads TGTGCCAGCAGCGTAGTAGCGGGAGCAGGGAATGAGCAGTTCTTC.

This clone was observed once. The CDR3 sequence: CAIMEAGGNEQFF. CDR3 coding DNA: TGTGCCATCATGGAGGCAGGGGGCAATGAGCAGTTCTTC. The V and J genes are TRBV10-3 and TRBJ2-1; 7 bases match TRBD1. Unmatched junction bases numbered 6, after V lost 7 bases and J lost 6 bases. Germline CDR1 and CDR2: ENHRY and SYGVKD. The CDR3 extends over 13 amino acids.

This chain links TRBV19 with TRBJ1-3; 12 nucleotides agree with TRBD1. The CDR3 is 17 residues long. Trimming at V came to 5 bases and at J to 4 bases, leaving 9 bases not matched to a gene. Germline V gene sequence: CDR1 LNHDA, CDR2 SQIVND (reference sequence). The CDR3: CASSRPRDRGHGNTIYF. CDR3 sequence (DNA): TGTGCCAGTAGTCGGCCCCGGGACAGGGGGCACGGAAACACCATATATTTT.

J is TRBJ1-4 and V is TRBV10-3, with D possibly matching TRBD1 (6 bases). This CDR3 region has 16 residues. The V end lost 3 bases, the J end lost 0 bases, and 11 bases lay between the germline ends. Germline loops: CDR1 ENHRY, CDR2 SYGVKD. CDR3 protein: CAISDEGGATNEKLFF. DNA of the CDR3: TGTGCCATCAGTGACGAAGGGGGAGCAACTAATGAAAAACTGTTTTTT.

The rearrangement uses TRBV28 and TRBJ2-4; 8 bases are a match to TRBD1. The germline V gene has CDR1 MDHEN and CDR2 SYDVKM. This CDR3 region has 15 residues. The trim removed 4 bases at V and 6 bases at J, leaving 8 bases unmatched. In DNA, the CDR3 is TGTGCCAGCAGTTCCCAAGGACAGGGAGGAAACATTCAGTACTTC. It translates to CASSSQGQGGNIQYF.

The V gene is TRBV29-1, the J gene TRBJ1-1, with D maybe TRBD1 (5 bases). The length of the CDR3 is 14 residues. The germline V gene has CDR1 SQVTM and CDR2 ANQGSEA. V lost 3 bases to trimming and J lost 0 bases, with 11 bases between them. CDR3 protein: CSVERRGLNTEAFF. For the CDR3, the DNA is TGCAGCGTTGAGCGGAGGGGTTTGAACACTGAAGCTTTCTTT.

This chain connects TRBV7-9 to TRBJ2-5, with 10 bases aligning to TRBD1. The DNA matches TRBJ2-7 better at its end, which makes the J call doubtful. The CDR3 is 18 amino acids. Germline V gives CDR1 SEHNR, CDR2 FQNEAQ (reference sequence). CDR3: CASSPSGRTGGAGYEQYF. The CDR3 DNA is TGTGCCAGCAGCCCCTCCGGGCGGACAGGGGGAGCGGGCTACGAGCAGTACTTC.

The chain joins TRBV6-1 to TRBJ2-3; D perhaps matches TRBD1 (6 bases). V dropped 6 bases and J dropped 2 bases, with 12 bases sitting between them. The CDR3 spans 14 residues. Germline V gene lookup returns CDR1 MNHNS and CDR2 SASEGT. The CDR3 loop reads CASRIRGPTDTQYF. CDR3 sequence (DNA): TGTGCCAGCAGGATCAGGGGCCCCACAGATACGCAGTATTTT.

This clone was counted only a few times. The V and J genes are TRBV18 and TRBJ1-6; TRBD1 matches at 9 bases. V gave up 5 bases and J gave up 5 bases; unmatched junction bases: 1. The V gene's germline CDR1 is KGHSH and CDR2 LQKENI. CDR3 length equals 14 residues. The CDR3 DNA follows: TGTGCCAGCTCAACAGGGGGCGATAATTCACCCCTCCACTTT. Translation: CASSTGGDNSPLHF.

The chain has TRBV4-1 and TRBJ1-2, with 7 bases that match TRBD1. With 4 bases clipped from V and 2 bases from J, the junction kept 1 base outside the gene matches. This CDR3 contains 13 residues. Germline-derived CDR1 and CDR2 are MGHRA and YSYEKL. The CDR3 DNA reads TGCGCCAGCAGCCTACAGGGGAACTATGGCTACACCTTC. It translates to CASSLQGNYGYTF.

This chain uses TRBV15 with TRBJ1-5; D unclear. Germline-derived CDR1 and CDR2 are LNHNV and YYDKDF (reference sequence). The CDR3 is 14 amino acids. Deletions cut 5 bases from V and 1 base from J, with 9 bases between. Here the CDR3 reads CATSEDLSNQPQHF. As DNA, the CDR3 is TGTGCCACCAGCGAGGATTTGAGCAATCAGCCCCAGCATTTT.

A note on this clone: The same CDR3 can be traced to other DNA sequences in this sample. In DNA, the CDR3 is TGTGCCAGCAGCTTGGGTTCGGCTGAAGCTTTCTTT. Translation gives CASSLGSAEAFF. This chain joins TRBV5-6 and TRBJ1-1, with unresolved D. The CDR3 totals 12 residues. Trimming pared 0 bases from V and 6 bases from J, leaving 6 bases between. Germline lookup yields CDR1 SGHDT and CDR2 YYEEEE. The entire variable domain, with the rest obtained from reference TRBV5-6 and TRBJ1-1, is as follows: DAGVTQSPTHLIKTRGQQVTLRCSPKSGHDTVSWYQQALGQGPQFIFQYYEEEERQRGNFPDRFSGHQFPNYSSELNVNALLLGDSALYLCASSLGSAEAFFGQGTRLTVV.

This clone came up a few times. The V and J genes are TRBV7-9 and TRBJ2-2; the match to TRBD2 covers 9 bases. V shed 7 bases, J shed 6 bases, and the junction held 12 bases outside the gene matches. Per the germline V gene, CDR1 is SEHNR and CDR2 is FQNEAQ (reference sequence). CDR3 length equals 16 residues. Here the CDR3 DNA reads TGTGCCAGCACCCTTGGATCGGGACTAGCAGCCGGGGAGCTGTTTTTT. Translating gives CASTLGSGLAAGELFF.

The chain carries TRBV7-9 and TRBJ2-7, with 10 bases matching TRBD2. The CDR3 totals 17 residues. The trim removed 0 bases at V and 2 bases at J, leaving 7 bases unmatched. Germline-derived CDR1 and CDR2 are SEHNR and FQNEAQ (reference sequence). The CDR3, as DNA: TGTGCCAGCAGCTTAGCGGATAGCGGGGGGCCCGCCTACGAGCAGTACTTC. Its protein is CASSLADSGGPAYEQYF.

The J gene is TRBJ2-7, the V gene TRBV7-3; TRBD2 matches at 11 bases. The J segment lost 6 bases and the V segment lost 7 bases, leaving 8 bases of the junction unmatched. Germline CDR1 is SGHTA and CDR2 is FQGTGA. CDR3 length: 14 residues. DNA for the CDR3: TGTGCCAGCACCCCCACTAGCGGGAGCTCCGAGCAGTACTTC. Protein product: CASTPTSGSSEQYF.